The 20 T cell receptor beta chains listed next were all sequenced from one sample in a study of T cell responses to AZD1222 COVID-19 vaccine. Some clones are missing from TCRdb's copy, which holds only in-frame ones; the method was immunoSEQ multiplex PCR. The sample yields some 150,000 clones, more than 90% seen once. The specimen was peripheral blood, collected 28 days after the second AZD1222 dose. Receptors were obtained from an adult who received the AZD1222 COVID-19 vaccine.

A single count supports this clone. The gene calls are TRBV7-8 and TRBJ2-1; D is undetermined. The CDR3 extends over 11 amino acids. V was cut by 3 bases and J by 9 bases, with 6 bases left in between. Germline CDR1 and CDR2: SGHVS and FQNEAQ. CDR3 DNA sequence: TGTGCCAGCAGCTTCCTGTTTGAGCAGTTCTTC. Residues: CASSFLFEQFF.

The chain carries TRBV24-1 and TRBJ1-1, with D uncertain. Trimming shortened V by 5 bases and J by 0 bases, and 6 bases separated the two germline ends. CDR3 size: 13 residues. CDR1 KGHDR and CDR2 SFDVKD come from the germline V gene. The CDR3 bases are TGTGCCACCAGTGTCGGCGTGAACACTGAAGCTTTCTTT. Translation gives CATSVGVNTEAFF.

The chain uses TRBV7-8 and TRBJ1-1; D gene ambiguous. The V gene lost 5 bases and the J gene lost 1 base, with 8 bases spanning the gap. Germline values: CDR1 SGHVS, CDR2 FQNEAQ. This CDR3 has 13 amino acids. The CDR3 reads CASSNRGNTEAFF. DNA of the CDR3: TGTGCCAGCAGCAACAGAGGGAACACTGAAGCTTTCTTT. Based on the CDR3 plus reference TRBV7-8 and TRBJ1-1, the full variable domain is GAGVSQSPRYKVAKRGQDVALRCDPISGHVSLFWYQQALGQGPEFLTYFQNEAQLDKSGLPSDRFFAERPEGSVSTLKIQRTQQEDSAVYLCASSNRGNTEAFFGQGTRLTVV.

Concerning this clone itself: Other DNA sequences in this specimen translate into the identical CDR3. The rearrangement links TRBV5-1 to TRBJ1-5; no reliable D call. CDR1 is SGHRS, CDR2 YFSETQ, per germline. CDR3 size: 13 residues. V was trimmed by 0 bases and J by 4 bases, leaving 5 bases between them. The CDR3 reads CASSLGSNQPQHF. The CDR3 DNA reads TGCGCCAGCAGCTTGGGCAGTAATCAGCCCCAGCATTTT.

This chain uses TRBV28 with TRBJ1-2; D is uncertain. The germline CDR1 and CDR2 sequences are MDHEN and SYDVKM. V lost 5 bases to trimming and J lost 7 bases, with 8 bases between them. CDR3 length equals 11 residues. The CDR3 region is CASSHRGGYTF. The CDR3 nucleotides read TGTGCCAGCAGTCACCGGGGTGGCTACACCTTC.

This clone appeared once. The V call is TRBV6-1, the J call TRBJ2-1; D is unclear. The CDR3 totals 13 residues. With 5 bases removed from V and 4 bases from J, the gap between germline ends came to 9 bases. Germline lookup yields CDR1 MNHNS and CDR2 SASEGT. CDR3 in DNA: TGTGCCAGCAGTTCAACTGGTTACAATGAGCAGTTCTTC. It codes for CASSSTGYNEQFF.

J is TRBJ1-2 and V is TRBV3-1 (or the pseudogene TRBV3-2); D remains ambiguous. V was cut by 4 bases and J by 0 bases, with 9 bases left in between. The CDR3 extends over 14 amino acids. The germline gives CDR1 LGHDT, CDR2 YNNKEL (reference sequence). Here the CDR3 reads CASSRRATNYGYTF. CDR3 bases: TGTGCCAGCAGCCGCCGGGCTACTAACTATGGCTACACCTTC.

CDR3 amino acids: CASSLWVSKTQYF. DNA of the CDR3: TGTGCCAGCAGTTTATGGGTATCGAAGACCCAGTACTTC. V usage is TRBV28 and J usage is TRBJ2-5; D is unclear. Germline V gene sequence: CDR1 MDHEN, CDR2 SYDVKM. V was shortened by 0 bases and J by 6 bases, with 8 bases between the two germline ends. The CDR3 runs 13 residues.

The chain couples TRBV7-9 to TRBJ1-1, with D tentatively TRBD1 (5 bases). The CDR3 runs to 15 residues. In germline, CDR1 is SEHNR, CDR2 FQNEAQ (reference sequence). V was trimmed by 2 bases and J by 4 bases, leaving 14 bases between them. The CDR3 DNA follows: TGTGCCAGCAGCTTATGGGGCCTGGGGCCCACTGAAGCTTTCTTT. Its protein product is CASSLWGLGPTEAFF.

The rearrangement links TRBV5-4 to TRBJ1-1; 7 nucleotides match TRBD1. With 4 bases clipped from V and 5 bases from J, the junction kept 8 bases outside the gene matches. CDR3 length: 14 amino acids. CDR1 and CDR2 from the germline V gene are SGHNT and YYREEE (reference sequence). For the CDR3, the DNA is TGTGCCAGCAGCACAAACAGGGGAGGAACTGAAGCTTTCTTT. Its protein is CASSTNRGGTEAFF.

A single count supports this clone. The rearrangement uses TRBV21-1 and TRBJ1-2. TRBV21-1 is tagged as a pseudogene. There are 12 residues in the CDR3. In DNA form, the CDR3 reads TGTGCCAGCAGCAAAGGGAGGGATGGCTACACCTTC. Protein: CASSKGRDGYTF.

This chain connects TRBV18 to TRBJ2-2, with D perhaps TRBD1 or TRBD2 (6 bases each). The V gene's germline CDR1 is KGHSH and CDR2 LQKENI. V shed 0 bases and J shed 3 bases, with 14 bases lying between them. The CDR3 loop spans 17 amino acids. The CDR3 here is CASSPPVGGRDTGELFF. Written as DNA, the CDR3 is TGTGCCAGCTCACCACCAGTGGGGGGCCGCGACACCGGGGAGCTGTTTTTT.

The J gene is TRBJ1-1, the V gene TRBV7-2; D not certain. The CDR3 covers 15 residues. The ends were cut back, 3 bases at V and 4 bases at J, with 15 bases in the middle. In germline, CDR1 is SGHTA, CDR2 FQGNSA. The CDR3 nucleotides read TGTGCCAGCAGCTTGGGATCACAGACGAGCACTGAAGCTTTCTTT. Protein sequence: CASSLGSQTSTEAFF.

The rearrangement links TRBV19 to TRBJ1-6; D not resolved. The CDR3 has 14 amino acids. Germline CDR1 is LNHDA and CDR2 is SQIVND (reference sequence). V lost 10 bases to trimming and J lost 8 bases, with 18 bases between them. The CDR3 nucleotides read TGTGCCACCCGAAGTAGAGGGCGTGATTCACCCCTCCACTTT. Translation: CATRSRGRDSPLHF.

This chain connects TRBV7-2 to TRBJ1-5, with TRBD1 matching over 8 bases. There are 14 residues in the CDR3. Germline V CDR1 and CDR2: SGHTA, FQGNSA. V trimming: 3 bases; J trimming: 7 bases; junction bases outside the gene matches: 5. CDR3 protein: CASSFGQGDQPQHF. CDR3 DNA sequence: TGTGCCAGCAGCTTCGGACAGGGTGACCAGCCCCAGCATTTT.

This clone was seen a single time. V usage is TRBV18 and J usage is TRBJ1-2, with D unresolved. Germline V gene data show CDR1 as KGHSH and CDR2 as LQKENI. V lost 2 bases and J 8 bases, leaving 12 bases between the germline ends. CDR3 length equals 13 residues. The CDR3 DNA sequence: TGTGCCAGCTCACCAGACTTCTATGAGGGCTACACCTTC. Translated: CASSPDFYEGYTF.

The chain is built from TRBV19 and TRBJ2-7, with 7 positions matching TRBD1. The ends lost 3 bases at V and 3 bases at J; junction bases unmatched: 8. Germline CDR1 reads LNHDA; CDR2 reads SQIVND (reference sequence). This CDR3 has 15 residues. In DNA, the CDR3 is TGTGCCAGTAGTATGGGGACAGTCCGGGTCTACGAGCAGTACTTC. It codes for CASSMGTVRVYEQYF.

V and J are TRBV6-5 and TRBJ2-5; 10 bases agree with TRBD2. This CDR3 region has 15 residues. The germline V gene has CDR1 MNHEY and CDR2 SVGAGI. The V and J ends lost 6 bases and 5 bases, in that order; junction bases with no gene match: 9. The DNA for the CDR3 is TGTGCCAGCAGCGCGAATAGCGGGGGGTTGGAGACCCAGTACTTC. This gives the protein CASSANSGGLETQYF.

The chain is built from TRBV9 and TRBJ2-3; TRBD1 might be the D (6 bases). V was trimmed by 4 bases and J by 1 base, leaving 16 bases between them. The germline CDR1 and CDR2 sequences are SGDLS and YYNGEE. The length of the CDR3 is 16 residues. The CDR3 is CASSPWVQGGTDTQYF. The CDR3 nucleotides read TGTGCCAGCAGCCCTTGGGTACAGGGCGGCACAGATACGCAGTATTTT.

This clone is a singleton in its sample. This rearrangement joins TRBV19 to TRBJ1-2; D remains unclear. V was pared by 4 bases and J by 7 bases, with 10 bases between. Germline CDR1 reads LNHDA; CDR2 reads SQIVND (reference sequence). The CDR3 has 12 amino acids. The CDR3 sequence is CASSNLRAGYTF. The CDR3, as DNA: TGTGCCAGTAGTAATCTGAGAGCTGGCTACACCTTC.